The rows below give T cell receptor beta chains drawn from one sample of a study of identical twins. TCRdb reprocessed the 5' RACE reads via MiXCR and lists one record per CDR3 protein. Of approximately 600,000 distinct CDR3 sequences listed, more than 9% are singletons. These sequences were also reported in another study, on yellow fever vaccine responses in identical twins.

Sequencing input: PBMCs. These TCRs come from a young woman in good health. Each CDR3 is given with its conserved first and last residue. The order of the fields is V gene, D gene, J gene, clone size, CDR3 DNA, CDR3 protein. The D gene is left open where the match is weak. Expanded clones are given a class, and other clones once, few, many or no size at all.

V gene: TRBV12-3/TRBV12-4
D gene: .
J gene: TRBJ2-7
clone size: few
CDR3 DNA: TGTGCCAGCAGTTTTGGTCCGAACTACGAGCAGTACTTC
CDR3 protein: CASSFGPNYEQYF

V gene: TRBV6-5
D gene: .
J gene: TRBJ2-7
clone size: .
CDR3 DNA: TGTGCCAGCAGTTACGCCAGGGGATCCTTGGAGCAGTACTTC
CDR3 protein: CASSYARGSLEQYF

V gene: TRBV20-1
D gene: TRBD2
J gene: TRBJ2-7
clone size: few
CDR3 DNA: TGCAGTGCTAGTCGTCCTAGCGGGGGGGATGAGCAGTACTTC
CDR3 protein: CSASRPSGGDEQYF

V gene: TRBV28
D gene: TRBD1
J gene: TRBJ1-5
clone size: few
CDR3 DNA: TGTGCCAGCAGTTTAGGTTGGCGGACCAGGGGGGAACAGCCCCAGCATTTT
CDR3 protein: CASSLGWRTRGEQPQHF

V gene: TRBV2
D gene: .
J gene: TRBJ2-1
clone size: .
CDR3 DNA: TGTGCCAGCAGTGGCCTCCCCAATGAGCAGTTCTTC
CDR3 protein: CASSGLPNEQFF

V gene: TRBV5-1
D gene: TRBD2
J gene: TRBJ2-2
clone size: .
CDR3 DNA: TGCGCCAGCAGCCCTAGCGGGGGAGGCACCGGGGAGCTGTTTTTT
CDR3 protein: CASSPSGGGTGELFF

V gene: TRBV5-1
D gene: .
J gene: TRBJ2-5
clone size: .
CDR3 DNA: TGCGCCAGCAGCTTGTGGGACAACAACCAAGAGACCCAGTACTTC
CDR3 protein: CASSLWDNNQETQYF

V gene: TRBV4-3
D gene: .
J gene: TRBJ2-1
clone size: few
CDR3 DNA: TGCGCCAGCAGCCAAGTCGTTTCAGAATACAATGAGCAGTTCTTC
CDR3 protein: CASSQVVSEYNEQFF

V gene: TRBV10-3
D gene: TRBD2
J gene: TRBJ2-1
clone size: many
CDR3 DNA: TGTGCCAGCGGGAGCGGGGGCTCACACAATGAGCAGTTCTTC
CDR3 protein: CASGSGGSHNEQFF

V gene: TRBV5-1
D gene: .
J gene: TRBJ2-1
clone size: .
CDR3 DNA: TGCGCCAGCAGCTATCCGTTATTATACAATGAGCAGTTCTTC
CDR3 protein: CASSYPLLYNEQFF

V gene: TRBV24-1
D gene: .
J gene: TRBJ2-5
clone size: .
CDR3 DNA: TGTGCCACCAGTGTCAGGGTGGGAGAGACCCAGTACTTC
CDR3 protein: CATSVRVGETQYF

V gene: TRBV6-1
D gene: TRBD1
J gene: TRBJ1-1
clone size: .
CDR3 DNA: TGTGCCAGCAGCGTTACAGGGGCGGGCACTGAAGCTTTCTTT
CDR3 protein: CASSVTGAGTEAFF

V gene: TRBV20-1
D gene: .
J gene: TRBJ2-7
clone size: .
CDR3 DNA: TGCAGTGCTAACCCCCGGGACTGGACCCTCTACGAGCAGTACTTC
CDR3 protein: CSANPRDWTLYEQYF

V gene: TRBV20-1
D gene: .
J gene: TRBJ2-7
clone size: .
CDR3 DNA: TGCTGTGCTAGAGATATCGTGGGAGAGAGCTCCTACGAGCAGTACTTC
CDR3 protein: CCARDIVGESSYEQYF

V gene: TRBV14
D gene: .
J gene: TRBJ1-4
clone size: many
CDR3 DNA: TGTGCCAGCTGGACCGAAAAACTGTTTTTT
CDR3 protein: CASWTEKLFF

V gene: TRBV20-1
D gene: TRBD1
J gene: TRBJ2-1
clone size: .
CDR3 DNA: TGCAGTGCTCCGGGACAGGTTTACAATGAGCAGTTCTTC
CDR3 protein: CSAPGQVYNEQFF

V gene: TRBV29-1
D gene: .
J gene: TRBJ2-7
clone size: .
CDR3 DNA: TGCAGCGTTGGGACAGACGTCCCTTCCTACGAGCAGTACTTC
CDR3 protein: CSVGTDVPSYEQYF

V gene: TRBV27
D gene: .
J gene: TRBJ2-1
clone size: .
CDR3 DNA: TGTGCCAGCAGTTCTGGGACACAAAACAATGAGCAGTTCTTC
CDR3 protein: CASSSGTQNNEQFF

V gene: TRBV9
D gene: TRBD2
J gene: TRBJ2-1
clone size: few
CDR3 DNA: TGTGCCAGCAGCGTAGTGGGACTAGCGGGGGGGGAGCAGTTCTTC
CDR3 protein: CASSVVGLAGGEQFF

V gene: TRBV13
D gene: TRBD2
J gene: TRBJ2-5
clone size: many
CDR3 DNA: TGTGCCAGCAGCACGCGAGGACTAGCGGTTAACGAGACCCAGTACTTC
CDR3 protein: CASSTRGLAVNETQYF

V gene: TRBV7-6
D gene: .
J gene: TRBJ1-4
clone size: .
CDR3 DNA: TGTGCCAGCAGCTTACCCCCGGAGGCCCCCCGTGAAAAACTGTTTTTT
CDR3 protein: CASSLPPEAPREKLFF

V gene: TRBV20-1
D gene: .
J gene: TRBJ2-5
clone size: .
CDR3 DNA: TGCAGTGCTAGAATTGTCGGGGGGCCTAGTGAGACCCAGTACTTC
CDR3 protein: CSARIVGGPSETQYF

V gene: TRBV25-1
D gene: .
J gene: TRBJ2-3
clone size: .
CDR3 DNA: TGTGCCAGCAGTGAATTCTCAGATACGCAGTATTTT
CDR3 protein: CASSEFSDTQYF

V gene: TRBV25-1
D gene: .
J gene: TRBJ1-4
clone size: few
CDR3 DNA: TGTGCCAGCAGTGAATTTAAGGGTAGCGAAAAACTGTTTTTT
CDR3 protein: CASSEFKGSEKLFF